Below, 32 T cell receptor beta chains from the same sample are listed, as sequenced in a study of vaccination effects on CD4 cells after COVID-19. These receptors are not linked to any known antigen. Following 10 days of culture, CD4+ T cells were isolated. Vaccination of participants consisted of two doses of either the BNT162b2 or mRNA-1273 vaccine. The data were produced by immunoSEQ multiplex PCR, yet TCRdb's version contains in-frame clones alone and is incomplete. The sample lists tens of thousands of clones; roughly 80% were seen once. This specimen consisted of CD4+ T cells from PBMCs cultured without peptide, obtained after COVID-19 vaccination. The source is a human donor who received a COVID-19 vaccine.

This rearrangement joins TRBV5-6 to TRBJ2-7, with TRBD1 matching 10 bases. Germline CDR1 is SGHDT and CDR2 is YYEEEE. After removal of 4 bases from V and 6 bases from J, the junction contained 10 bases not matched to a gene. The CDR3 is 15 amino acids. CDR3 sequence reads: CASSRFGQGVGEQYV. The CDR3 coding sequence is TGTGCCAGCAGCCGTTTTGGACAGGGGGTGGGCGAGCAGTACGTC.

V usage is TRBV2 and J usage is TRBJ2-2; either TRBD1 or TRBD2 may fit D (5 bases each). Trimming took off 6 bases at V and 6 bases at J, with 17 bases between the two ends. The germline V gene has CDR1 SNHLY and CDR2 FYNNEI. The CDR3 loop spans 15 amino acids. The DNA of the CDR3 is TGTGCCAGCAGATTCGGGACCCCGGGTGCCGGGGAGCTGTTTTTT. Translation gives CASRFGTPGAGELFF.

CDR3 in DNA: TGTGCCAGCAGTTACCCAGGACAGGGTCGCACTGAAGCTTTCTTT. Encoded protein: CASSYPGQGRTEAFF. The chain carries TRBV6-6 and TRBJ1-1, with 8 bases matching TRBD1. V lost 2 bases to trimming and J lost 4 bases; unmatched junction nucleotides: 6. From germline, CDR1 is MNHNY and CDR2 SVGAGI (reference sequence). The CDR3 covers 15 residues.

A single count supports this clone. The V and J genes are TRBV9 and TRBJ1-2, with 7 bases aligning to TRBD1. The germline gives CDR1 SGDLS, CDR2 YYNGEE. J lost 8 bases, V lost 3 bases, and 13 bases had no gene match. This CDR3 spans 15 amino acids. CDR3 loop: CASSEPGQLIWGYTF. The CDR3 bases are TGTGCCAGCAGCGAACCGGGACAGCTTATATGGGGCTACACCTTC. Drawing the rest from reference TRBV9 and TRBJ1-2, the complete variable domain is DSGVTQTPKHLITATGQRVTLRCSPRSGDLSVYWYQQSLDQGLQFLIQYYNGEERAKGNILERFSAQQFPDLHSELNLSSLELGDSALYFCASSEPGQLIWGYTFGSGTRLTVV.

This clone was counted once. This chain joins TRBV5-1 and TRBJ2-3, with 11 bases lining up with TRBD2. The CDR3 extends over 14 amino acids. V trimming: 8 bases; J trimming: 6 bases; junction bases outside the gene matches: 8. CDR1 and CDR2 from the germline V gene are SGHRS and YFSETQ. The CDR3 here is CASSLAGEGDTQYF. In DNA, the CDR3 is TGCGCCAGTTCACTAGCGGGGGAGGGTGATACGCAGTATTTT.

This rearrangement joins TRBV12-5 to TRBJ2-7; TRBD1 matches at 9 bases. There are 14 residues in the CDR3. Germline CDR1 LGHNT, CDR2 FRNRAP. The V and J ends lost 5 bases and 5 bases, in that order; junction bases with no gene match: 7. The CDR3 is CASGAGTGLDEQYV. The CDR3, as DNA: TGTGCTAGTGGTGCCGGGACAGGGCTCGACGAGCAGTACGTC.

V usage is TRBV18 and J usage is TRBJ1-3; the D is unclear. This CDR3 is 11 amino acids long. Trimming took off 4 bases at V and 14 bases at J, with 12 bases between the two ends. Germline V gene lookup returns CDR1 KGHSH and CDR2 LQKENI. CDR3 sequence: CASSLGSLVYF. The CDR3 nucleotides read TGTGCCAGCTCACTGGGCTCCCTGGTATATTTT.

The V and J genes are TRBV29-1 and TRBJ1-1; TRBD1 matches 7 bases. V dropped 7 bases and J dropped 10; count of bases not matched to a gene: 9. The CDR3 loop spans 11 amino acids. Germline assignment: CDR1 SQVTM and CDR2 ANQGSEA. The CDR3 DNA follows: TGCAGCGCTAAAACAGGGGTTGGAGCTTTCTTT. Amino acids: CSAKTGVGAFF. Drawing the rest from reference TRBV29-1 and TRBJ1-1, the complete variable domain is SAVISQKPSRDICQRGTSLTIQCQVDSQVTMMFWYRQQPGQSLTLIATANQGSEATYESGFVIDKFPISRPNLTFSTLTVSNMSPEDSSIYLCSAKTGVGAFFGQGTRLTVV.

This chain uses TRBV15 with TRBJ2-3; 8 bases are shared with TRBD1. Germline V gives CDR1 LNHNV, CDR2 YYDKDF (reference sequence). V gave up 3 bases and J gave up 0 bases; unmatched junction bases: 5. The CDR3 has 16 amino acids. The CDR3 region is CATSRERTGSTDTQYF. DNA of the CDR3: TGTGCCACCAGCAGGGAAAGGACAGGGAGCACAGATACGCAGTATTTT. The entire variable domain, with the rest obtained from reference TRBV15 and TRBJ2-3, is as follows: DAMVIQNPRYQVTQFGKPVTLSCSQTLNHNVMYWYQQKSSQAPKLLFHYYDKDFNNEADTPDNFQSRRPNTSFCFLDIRSPGLGDTAMYLCATSRERTGSTDTQYFGPGTRLTVL.

This clone was recorded a few times. The rearrangement joins TRBV7-9 to TRBJ2-1; D is undetermined. CDR1 is SEHNR and CDR2 is FQNEAQ in the germline V gene (reference sequence). V was cut by 1 base and J by 0 bases, with 4 bases left in between. The CDR3 covers 14 residues. CDR3 residues: CASSLGSSYNEQFF. The CDR3 DNA sequence: TGTGCCAGCAGCTTAGGAAGCTCCTACAATGAGCAGTTCTTC.

This clone came up a few times. J is TRBJ2-1 and V is TRBV4-1; 8 bases are shared with TRBD1. Trimming at V came to 4 bases and at J to 0 bases, leaving 5 bases not matched to a gene. Germline-derived CDR1 and CDR2 are MGHRA and YSYEKL. CDR3 length equals 16 residues. The CDR3 loop reads CASSPGQGPSYNEQFF. The DNA of the CDR3 is TGCGCCAGCAGCCCTGGACAGGGCCCCTCCTACAATGAGCAGTTCTTC.

Written as DNA, the CDR3 is TGTGCCAGCAGTGAAATGCCGAACTCTGGGGCCAACGTCCTGACTTTC. The encoded protein is CASSEMPNSGANVLTF. The rearrangement links TRBV2 to TRBJ2-6; D gene ambiguous. The CDR3 loop spans 16 amino acids. V was clipped by 2 bases and J by 0 bases, with 8 bases between them. Per germline, CDR1 SNHLY and CDR2 FYNNEI.

The chain is built from TRBV15 and TRBJ2-7; D possibly matches TRBD1 or TRBD2 (5 bases each). V lost 5 bases and J 4 bases, leaving 15 bases between the germline ends. Germline CDR1 LNHNV, CDR2 YYDKDF (reference sequence). The CDR3 sequence is 14 residues long. The CDR3 nucleotides read TGTGCCACCAGCGGGGGATTAGCGCCTTACGAGCAGTACGTC. It is translated as CATSGGLAPYEQYV.

This chain connects TRBV24-1 to TRBJ1-2, with a possible D match to TRBD1 (5 bases). The CDR3 covers 13 residues. The ends were cut back, 3 bases at V and 6 bases at J, with 10 bases in the middle. Germline CDR1 and CDR2: KGHDR and SFDVKD. CDR3 residues: CATSDPTENGYTF. The CDR3 DNA reads as TGTGCCACCAGTGATCCGACAGAAAATGGCTACACCTTC.

The chain combines TRBV5-1 with TRBJ2-6; D remains unclear. Germline CDR1 reads SGHRS; CDR2 reads YFSETQ. V lost 5 bases and J 0 bases, leaving 9 bases between the germline ends. This CDR3 is 15 amino acids long. The CDR3 region is CASSQATSGANVLTF. The CDR3 coding sequence is TGCGCCAGCAGTCAGGCCACCTCTGGGGCCAACGTCCTGACTTTC.

This clone appeared once. The chain joins TRBV30 to TRBJ1-3; 8 bases agree with TRBD1. The J segment lost 1 base and the V segment lost 2 bases, leaving 7 bases of the junction unmatched. The CDR3 has 16 amino acids. Germline V lookup: CDR1 GTSNPN, CDR2 SVGIG (reference sequence). DNA of the CDR3: TGTGCCTGGAGTTCGGACAGGGTAACATCTGGAAACACCATATATTTT. It translates to CAWSSDRVTSGNTIYF.

This clone came up a few times. The chain has TRBV30 and TRBJ1-4; no reliable D call. The germline V gene encodes CDR1 GTSNPN and CDR2 SVGIG (reference sequence). Trimming took off 2 bases at V and 8 bases at J, with 15 bases between the two ends. This CDR3 is built from 14 residues. The CDR3 coding sequence is TGTGCCTGGAGTCCACAGAGTTTTGGAGAAAAACTGTTTTTT. Protein sequence: CAWSPQSFGEKLFF.

This clone was detected only once. V is TRBV5-1 and J is TRBJ2-6; TRBD2 might be the D (5 bases). The V and J ends lost 5 bases and 0 bases respectively, with 12 bases between them. Germline V gene lookup returns CDR1 SGHRS and CDR2 YFSETQ. The CDR3 runs 16 residues. CDR3 amino acids: CASRFVGDSGANVLTF. The DNA for the CDR3 is TGCGCCAGCAGATTTGTCGGGGACTCTGGGGCCAACGTCCTGACTTTC.

The chain carries TRBV5-1 and TRBJ1-1; unclear D gene. Trimming took 2 bases from V and 5 from J, leaving 10 bases between them. Germline V gene sequence: CDR1 SGHRS, CDR2 YFSETQ. The CDR3 has 13 residues. In DNA form, the CDR3 reads TGCGCCAGCAGCTTAGCACGGGAGACTGAAGCTTTCTTT. Protein product: CASSLARETEAFF.

This clone came up a few times. V and J are TRBV3-1 (or the pseudogene TRBV3-2) and TRBJ1-5; D remains unclear. Germline CDR1 LGHDT, CDR2 YNNKEL (reference sequence). The CDR3 runs to 13 residues. The V end was cut by 0 bases, the J end by 2 bases, with 2 bases between. CDR3 bases: TGTGCCAGCAGCCAAGACCGCAATCAGCCCCAGCATTTT. It codes for CASSQDRNQPQHF.

This chain joins TRBV7-3 and TRBJ2-1, with a tentative D call TRBD2 (6 bases). Between the trimmed V and J ends, which lost 0 bases and 0 bases, there was a span of 6 bases. The CDR3 length is 15 residues. Germline lookup yields CDR1 SGHTA and CDR2 FQGTGA. The CDR3 bases are TGTGCCAGCAGCTTAACGGGGGGCTCCTACAATGAGCAGTTCTTC. Its protein product is CASSLTGGSYNEQFF. Filled out from reference TRBV7-3 and TRBJ2-1, the complete variable domain reads GAGVSQTPSNKVTEKGKYVELRCDPISGHTALYWYRQSLGQGPEFLIYFQGTGAADDSGLPNDRFFAVRPEGSVSTLKIQRTERGDSAVYLCASSLTGGSYNEQFFGPGTRLTVL.

This clone has a single count. The chain carries TRBV21-1 and TRBJ2-7. TRBV21-1 is flagged as a pseudogene. This CDR3 spans 12 amino acids. CDR3 coding DNA: TGTGCCGTCGATCTGGGAATAATGGGGCAGTACGTC. Protein: CAVDLGIMGQYV.

The rearrangement links TRBV18 to TRBJ1-4; D is perhaps TRBD1 (6 bases). V gave up 3 bases and J gave up 2 bases, with 7 bases separating them. The CDR3 has 14 amino acids. Germline V gene data show CDR1 as KGHSH and CDR2 as LQKENI. CDR3 bases: TGTGCCAGCTCACCGGACAGCACTAATGAAAAACTGTTTTTT. Protein sequence: CASSPDSTNEKLFF.

The genes are TRBV6-1 and TRBJ1-1, with D possibly matching TRBD1 (5 bases). The germline V gene has CDR1 MNHNS and CDR2 SASEGT. This CDR3 has 15 residues. Trimming cost V 2 bases and J 2 bases, with 12 bases left between them. CDR3 region: CASSEMGEGNTEAFF. CDR3 nucleotides: TGTGCCAGCAGTGAAATGGGGGAGGGCAACACTGAAGCTTTCTTT.

The genes are TRBV6-5 and TRBJ2-4; 9 bases are shared with TRBD1. V shed 6 bases, J shed 7 bases, and the junction held 4 bases outside the gene matches. This CDR3 contains 13 residues. Germline V lookup: CDR1 MNHEY, CDR2 SVGAGI. DNA of the CDR3: TGTGCCAGCAGCTTGGACAGGGGTAACATTCAGTACTTC. Protein: CASSLDRGNIQYF.

The J gene is TRBJ1-4, the V gene TRBV4-3; no reliable D call. V lost 5 bases to trimming and J lost 7 bases, with 11 bases between them. Germline CDR1 is LGHNA and CDR2 is YSLEER. This CDR3 has 13 residues. CDR3 sequence (DNA): TGCGCCAGCAGCGCGGAGGGCCTTGAAAAACTGTTTTTT. This gives the protein CASSAEGLEKLFF.

There are a few counts of this clone. The CDR3 loop reads CASSVATGPGNTIYF. CDR3 DNA sequence: TGTGCCAGCAGCGTAGCGACAGGACCTGGAAACACCATATATTTT. This chain connects TRBV9 to TRBJ1-3, with D perhaps matching TRBD1 (6 bases). Trimming pared 0 bases from V and 2 bases from J, leaving 9 bases between. CDR1 and CDR2 from the germline V gene are SGDLS and YYNGEE. The CDR3 covers 15 residues.

V and J are TRBV7-9 and TRBJ2-1; no clear D gene. Germline V gene data show CDR1 as SEHNR and CDR2 as FQNEAQ (reference sequence). Trimming shortened V by 1 base and J by 3 bases, and 13 bases separated the two germline ends. This CDR3 region has 16 residues. The CDR3: CASSLVLGVLYNEQFF. In nucleotides, the CDR3 is TGTGCCAGCAGCTTAGTTCTTGGGGTCCTCTACAATGAGCAGTTCTTC.

This chain uses TRBV18 with TRBJ1-5; D gene unclear. Trimming shortened V by 5 bases and J by 2 bases, and 25 bases separated the two germline ends. Germline V gene data show CDR1 as KGHSH and CDR2 as LQKENI. The CDR3 spans 19 residues. The DNA of the CDR3 is TGTGCCAGCTCAAAACAACAGCTAACAGAGCAGACCCGCAATCAGCCCCAGCATTTT. This gives the protein CASSKQQLTEQTRNQPQHF.

The chain combines TRBV9 with TRBJ1-4; D not resolved. The CDR3 consists of 14 residues. Trimming cost V 4 bases and J 7 bases, with 14 bases left between them. The V gene's germline CDR1 is SGDLS and CDR2 YYNGEE. Written as DNA, the CDR3 is TGTGCCAGCAGCTCACTTGGGCTAGGTGAAAAACTGTTTTTT. Protein: CASSSLGLGEKLFF.

The chain joins TRBV7-2 to TRBJ1-5; D is undetermined. Germline V gene data show CDR1 as SGHTA and CDR2 as FQGNSA. V was trimmed by 1 base and J by 4 bases, leaving 8 bases between them. The CDR3 is 14 residues long. The CDR3 sequence: CASSLDFRNQPQHF. In nucleotides, the CDR3 is TGTGCCAGCAGCTTAGATTTCAGAAATCAGCCCCAGCATTTT.

The chain carries TRBV7-6 and TRBJ2-6, with 7 bases identical to TRBD1. Trimming at V came to 4 bases and at J to 0 bases, leaving 12 bases not matched to a gene. From germline, CDR1 is SGHVS and CDR2 FNYEAQ. This CDR3 contains 19 residues. CDR3 region: CASSSLGGQASSGANVLTF. DNA of the CDR3: TGTGCCAGCAGCTCTCTGGGCGGACAGGCGAGCTCTGGGGCCAACGTCCTGACTTTC.